This T cell receptor (beta chain) originates from a study of radiation and T cells in renal cell carcinoma. Time point in this sample: baseline pretreatment blood. Treatment here: 15 Gy SBRT to primary tumor, nephrectomy 4 weeks later. Blood was sampled at baseline, 2 weeks and 4 weeks after SBRT. Assay used: immunoSEQ multiplex PCR; TCRdb lists only in-frame clones, some missing. The sample has roughly 130,000 clones, over 75% seen once. The V gene lost 5 bases and the J gene lost 9 bases, with 17 bases spanning the gap. The CDR3 runs to 14 residues. Germline CDR1 MNHEY, CDR2 SVGAGI. The source of this sequence is a woman aged 45-65 years with renal cell carcinoma. Specimen: blood, collected from a patient whose treatment included radiotherapy and nephrectomy. V gene TRBV6-5 combines with J gene TRBJ1-5; no clear D. As DNA, the CDR3 is TGTGCCAGCAGTGCCGGTGGTCTTAAGCTGCCCCAGCATTTT. This sequence encodes CASSAGGLKLPQHF.